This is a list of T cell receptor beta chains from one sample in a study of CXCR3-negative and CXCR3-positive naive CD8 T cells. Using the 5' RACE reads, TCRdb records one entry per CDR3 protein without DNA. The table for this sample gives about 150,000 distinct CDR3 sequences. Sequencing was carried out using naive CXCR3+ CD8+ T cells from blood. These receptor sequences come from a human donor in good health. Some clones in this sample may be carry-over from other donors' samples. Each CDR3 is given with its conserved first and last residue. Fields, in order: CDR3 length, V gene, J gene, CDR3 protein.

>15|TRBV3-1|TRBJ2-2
CASSQTGMNTGELFF
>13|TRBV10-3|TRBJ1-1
CAISEVGNTEAFF
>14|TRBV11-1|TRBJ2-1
CASSFGTGSNEQFF
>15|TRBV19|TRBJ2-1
CASSVPMGKADEQFF
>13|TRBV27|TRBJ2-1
CASIGGGLNEQFF
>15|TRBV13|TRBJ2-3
CASSKTEFATDTQYF
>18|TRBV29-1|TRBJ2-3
CSVEGAEGLALSTDTQYF
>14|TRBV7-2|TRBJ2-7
CASSPFGGPYEQYF
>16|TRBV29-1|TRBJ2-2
CSATGVLVTNTGELFF
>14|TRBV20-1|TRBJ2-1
CSASGESSYNEQFF
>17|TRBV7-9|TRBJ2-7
CASSAGRLGVKNYEQYF
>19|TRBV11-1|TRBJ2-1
CASSLPTDRDQRSYNEQFF
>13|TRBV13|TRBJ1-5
CASSHYGEGPQHF
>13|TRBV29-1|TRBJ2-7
CSVESDFGHEQYF
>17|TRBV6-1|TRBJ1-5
CASTLPAGQGGNQPQHF
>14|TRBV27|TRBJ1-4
CASRGPFGAEKLFF
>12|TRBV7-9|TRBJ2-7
CASSLGPLEQYF
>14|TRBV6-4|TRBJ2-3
CASSGGGSPDTQYF
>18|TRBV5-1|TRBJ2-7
CASSLNPLAGDQYYEQYF
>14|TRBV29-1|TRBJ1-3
CSAKRVPSGNTIYF
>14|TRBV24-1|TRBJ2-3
CATKAGGPSDTQYF
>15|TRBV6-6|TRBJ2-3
CASSYGGWGTDTQYF
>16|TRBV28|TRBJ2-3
CASSPSTDSNTDTQYF
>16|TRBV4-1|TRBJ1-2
CASSQEASGTGYGYTF
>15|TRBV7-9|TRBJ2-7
CASSQGQGSLWEQYF
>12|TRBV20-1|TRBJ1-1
CSATISDTEAFF
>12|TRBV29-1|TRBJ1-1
CSVYRENTEAFF
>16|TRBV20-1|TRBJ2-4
CSARADYLSNKNIQYF
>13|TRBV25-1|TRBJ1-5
CATNPVENQPQHF
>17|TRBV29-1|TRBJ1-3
CSVEEDRGNSYGNTIYF
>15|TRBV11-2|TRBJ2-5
CASSSLLDDQETQYF
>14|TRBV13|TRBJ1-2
CASSLRGDSYGYTF
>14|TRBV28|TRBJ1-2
CASSLFPSGYGYTF
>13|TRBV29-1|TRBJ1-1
CSAPGLSNTEAFF
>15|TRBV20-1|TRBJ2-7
CSARDPSVLIYEQYF
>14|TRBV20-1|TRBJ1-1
CGVPPHHGSTEAFF
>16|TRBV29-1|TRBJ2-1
CSVEGGLAGADNEQFF
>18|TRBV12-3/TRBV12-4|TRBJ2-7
CASSFPGQGPPSFYEQYF
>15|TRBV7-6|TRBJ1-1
CASSSFPRGDTEAFF
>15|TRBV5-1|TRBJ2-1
CASSTIAGDSNEQFF
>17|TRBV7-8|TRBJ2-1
CASSPPRTLLVYNEQFF
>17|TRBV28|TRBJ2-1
CASTLKGLAVIYNEQFF
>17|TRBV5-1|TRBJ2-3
CASSLPWSGGASDTQYF
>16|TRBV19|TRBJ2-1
CASSIMQENPWNEQFF